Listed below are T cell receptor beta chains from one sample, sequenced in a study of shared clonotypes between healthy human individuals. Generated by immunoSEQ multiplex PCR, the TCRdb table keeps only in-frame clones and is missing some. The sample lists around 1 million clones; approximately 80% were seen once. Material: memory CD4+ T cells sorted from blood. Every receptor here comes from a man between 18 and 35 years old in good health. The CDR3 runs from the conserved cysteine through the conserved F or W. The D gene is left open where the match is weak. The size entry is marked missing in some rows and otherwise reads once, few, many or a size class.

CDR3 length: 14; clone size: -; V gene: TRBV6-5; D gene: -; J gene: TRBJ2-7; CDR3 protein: CASSPRLGVYEQYF; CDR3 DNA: TGTGCCAGCAGTCCGAGACTCGGGGTCTACGAGCAGTACTTC
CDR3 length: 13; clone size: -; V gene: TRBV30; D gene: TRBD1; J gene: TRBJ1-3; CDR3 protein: CAWDRGAGNTIYF; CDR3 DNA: TGTGCCTGGGACAGGGGGGCTGGAAACACCATATATTTT
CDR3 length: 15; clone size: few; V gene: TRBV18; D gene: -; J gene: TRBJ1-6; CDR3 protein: CASSPRQAGNSPLHF; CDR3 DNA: TGTGCCAGCTCACCAAGACAGGCCGGTAATTCACCCCTCCACTTT
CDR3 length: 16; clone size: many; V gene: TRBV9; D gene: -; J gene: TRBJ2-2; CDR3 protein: CASSYREGAKTGELFF; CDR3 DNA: TGTGCCAGCAGCTATCGGGAGGGGGCGAAGACCGGGGAGCTGTTTTTT
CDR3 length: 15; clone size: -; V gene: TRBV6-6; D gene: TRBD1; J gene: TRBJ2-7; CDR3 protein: CASSVRTGNPYEQYF; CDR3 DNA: TGTGCCAGCAGTGTGAGGACAGGTAACCCTTACGAGCAGTACTTC
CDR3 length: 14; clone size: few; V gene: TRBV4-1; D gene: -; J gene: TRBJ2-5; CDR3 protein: CASSRSTGQETQYF; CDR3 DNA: TGCGCCAGCAGCCGGTCGACAGGTCAAGAGACCCAGTACTTC
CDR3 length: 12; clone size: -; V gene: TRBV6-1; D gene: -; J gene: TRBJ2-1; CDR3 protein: CASMAFGNEQFF; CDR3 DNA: TGTGCCAGCATGGCGTTCGGCAATGAGCAGTTCTTC
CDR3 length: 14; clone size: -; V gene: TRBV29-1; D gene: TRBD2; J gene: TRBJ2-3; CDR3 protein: CSGRLAGGRDTQYF; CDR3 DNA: TGCAGCGGGAGACTAGCGGGGGGGAGAGATACGCAGTATTTT
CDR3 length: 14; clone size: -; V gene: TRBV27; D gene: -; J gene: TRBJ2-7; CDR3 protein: CASSLVQGPYEQYF; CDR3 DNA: TGTGCCAGCAGTTTGGTCCAGGGCCCCTACGAGCAGTACTTC
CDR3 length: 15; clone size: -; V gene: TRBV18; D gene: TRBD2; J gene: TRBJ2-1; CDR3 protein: CASSPLAGGGNEQFF; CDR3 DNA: TGTGCCAGCTCACCACTAGCGGGAGGGGGAAATGAGCAGTTCTTC
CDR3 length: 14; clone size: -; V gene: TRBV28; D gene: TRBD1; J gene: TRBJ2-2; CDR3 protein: CAVLGQGNTGELFF; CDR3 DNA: TGTGCCGTACTAGGACAGGGAAACACCGGGGAGCTGTTTTTT
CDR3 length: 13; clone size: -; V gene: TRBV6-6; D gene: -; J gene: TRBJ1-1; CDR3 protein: CASSYSGRPEAFF; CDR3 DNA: TGTGCCAGCAGTTACAGCGGCCGACCCGAAGCTTTCTTT
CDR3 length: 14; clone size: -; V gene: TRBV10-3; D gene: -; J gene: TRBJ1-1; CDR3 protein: CAISETGLNTEAFF; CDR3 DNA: TGTGCCATCAGTGAGACAGGCCTGAACACTGAAGCTTTCTTT
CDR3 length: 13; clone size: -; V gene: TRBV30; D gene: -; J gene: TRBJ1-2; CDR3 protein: CAWSPQGVGGYTF; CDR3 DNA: TGTGCCTGGAGTCCGCAGGGAGTGGGGGGCTACACCTTC
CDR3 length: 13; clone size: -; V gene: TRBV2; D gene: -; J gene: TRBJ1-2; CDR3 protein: CASALKASYGYTF; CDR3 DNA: TGTGCCAGCGCCTTGAAAGCATCCTATGGCTACACCTTC
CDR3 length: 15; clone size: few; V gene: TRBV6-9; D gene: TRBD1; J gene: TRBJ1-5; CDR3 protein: CASRSGTGAGQPQHF; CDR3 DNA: TGTGCCAGCAGGTCCGGGACAGGGGCTGGTCAGCCCCAGCATTTT
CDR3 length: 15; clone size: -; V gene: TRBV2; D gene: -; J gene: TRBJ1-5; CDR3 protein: CASSEGRYSNQPQHF; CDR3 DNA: TGTGCCAGCAGTGAAGGACGGTATAGCAATCAGCCCCAGCATTTT
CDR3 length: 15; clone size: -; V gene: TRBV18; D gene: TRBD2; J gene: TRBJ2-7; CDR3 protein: CASSSTTSAPYEQYF; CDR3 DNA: TGTGCCAGCTCATCCACAACTAGCGCTCCCTACGAGCAGTACTTC
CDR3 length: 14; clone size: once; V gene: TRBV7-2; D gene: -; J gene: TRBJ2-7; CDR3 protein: CASSLYTPGYEQYF; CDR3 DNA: TGTGCCAGCAGCTTATATACCCCCGGCTACGAGCAGTACTTC
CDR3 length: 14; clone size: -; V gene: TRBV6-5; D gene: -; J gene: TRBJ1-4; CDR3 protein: CASRRSPSNEKLFF; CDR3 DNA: TGTGCCAGCAGACGTTCCCCTAGTAATGAAAAACTGTTTTTT
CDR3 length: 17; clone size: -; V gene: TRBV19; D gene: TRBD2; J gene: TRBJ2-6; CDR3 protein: CASSMGAGESGANVLTF; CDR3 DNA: TGTGCCAGTAGTATGGGAGCGGGAGAGTCAGGGGCCAACGTCCTGACTTTC
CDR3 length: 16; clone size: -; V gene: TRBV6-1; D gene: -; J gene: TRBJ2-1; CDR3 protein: CASSESWGNENNEQFF; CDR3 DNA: TGTGCCAGCAGTGAAAGTTGGGGCAACGAGAACAATGAGCAGTTCTTC
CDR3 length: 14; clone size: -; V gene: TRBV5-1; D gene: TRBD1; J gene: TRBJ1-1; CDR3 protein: CASSALTGGSEAFF; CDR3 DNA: TGCGCCAGCAGCGCCCTGACAGGGGGCTCTGAAGCTTTCTTT
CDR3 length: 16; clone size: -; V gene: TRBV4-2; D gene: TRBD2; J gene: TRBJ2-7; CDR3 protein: CASSQIASGRTHEQYF; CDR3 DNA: TGTGCCAGCAGCCAAATAGCTAGCGGGAGGACCCACGAGCAGTACTTC
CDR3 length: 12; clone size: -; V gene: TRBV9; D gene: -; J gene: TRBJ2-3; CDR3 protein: CASSGRSRTQYF; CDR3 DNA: TGTGCCAGCAGCGGACGGTCTAGAACGCAGTATTTT
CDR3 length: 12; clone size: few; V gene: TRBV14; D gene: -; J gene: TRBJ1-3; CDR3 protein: CASSQGGYTIYF; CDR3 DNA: TGTGCCAGCAGCCAAGGAGGGTACACCATATATTTT
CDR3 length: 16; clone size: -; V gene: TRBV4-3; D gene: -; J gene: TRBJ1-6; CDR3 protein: CASSQDYGVLGSPLHF; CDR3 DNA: TGCGCCAGCAGCCAAGATTATGGGGTGCTGGGTTCACCCCTCCACTTT
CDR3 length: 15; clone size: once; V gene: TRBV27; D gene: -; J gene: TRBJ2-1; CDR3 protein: CASSPDRPSYNEQFF; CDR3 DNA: TGTGCCAGCAGCCCTGACAGGCCCTCCTACAATGAGCAGTTCTTC
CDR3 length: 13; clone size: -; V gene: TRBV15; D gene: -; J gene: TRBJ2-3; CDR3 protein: CATSRDPTDTQYF; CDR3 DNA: TGTGCCACCAGCAGAGACCCAACAGATACGCAGTATTTT
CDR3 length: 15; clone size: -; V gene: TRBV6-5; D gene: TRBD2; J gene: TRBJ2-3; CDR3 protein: CASTSGLAGGGTQYF; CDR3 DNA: TGTGCCAGCACCTCCGGACTAGCGGGGGGTGGTACGCAGTATTTT
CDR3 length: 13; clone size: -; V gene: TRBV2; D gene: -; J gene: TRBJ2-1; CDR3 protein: CASSEGGYNEQFF; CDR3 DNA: TGTGCCAGCAGTGAAGGAGGTTACAATGAGCAGTTCTTC
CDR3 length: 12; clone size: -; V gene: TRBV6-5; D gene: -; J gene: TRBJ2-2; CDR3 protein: CASSSLPGELFF; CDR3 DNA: TGTGCCAGCAGTTCTCTCCCCGGGGAGCTGTTTTTT
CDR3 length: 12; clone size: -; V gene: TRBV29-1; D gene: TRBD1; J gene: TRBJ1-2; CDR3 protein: CSEASGTEGYTF; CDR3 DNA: TGCAGCGAGGCGTCGGGGACAGAAGGCTACACCTTC
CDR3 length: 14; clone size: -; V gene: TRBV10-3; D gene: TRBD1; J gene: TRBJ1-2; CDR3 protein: CAISESDRGYGYTF; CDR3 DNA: TGTGCCATCAGTGAGTCAGACAGGGGCTATGGCTACACCTTC
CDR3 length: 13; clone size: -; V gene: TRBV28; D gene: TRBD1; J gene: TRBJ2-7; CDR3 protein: CASLERGHHEQYF; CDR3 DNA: TGTGCCAGCCTTGAAAGGGGGCACCACGAGCAGTACTTC
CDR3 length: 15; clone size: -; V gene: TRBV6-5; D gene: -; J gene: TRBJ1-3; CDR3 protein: CASRPNTGSGNTIYF; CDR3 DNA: TGTGCCAGCAGGCCCAACACAGGGTCTGGAAACACCATATATTTT
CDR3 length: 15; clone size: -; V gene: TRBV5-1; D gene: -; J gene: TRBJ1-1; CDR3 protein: CASSLVAGPATEAFF; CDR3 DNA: TGCGCCAGCAGCTTGGTGGCAGGGCCTGCCACTGAAGCTTTCTTT
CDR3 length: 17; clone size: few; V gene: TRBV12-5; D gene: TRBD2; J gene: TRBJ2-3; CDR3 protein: CASGPGILAGFRDTQYF; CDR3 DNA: TGTGCTAGTGGTCCCGGTATCTTAGCGGGGTTTCGAGATACGCAGTATTTT
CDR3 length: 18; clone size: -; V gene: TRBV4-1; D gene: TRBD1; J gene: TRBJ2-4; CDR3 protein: CASSQDRGQGRTKNIQYF; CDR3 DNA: TGCGCCAGCAGCCAAGATCGGGGACAGGGGAGAACCAAAAACATTCAGTACTTC
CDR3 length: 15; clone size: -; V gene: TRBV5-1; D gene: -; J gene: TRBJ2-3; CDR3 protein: CASSLPGPDTDTQYF; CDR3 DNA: TGCGCCAGCAGCTTGCCGGGACCGGACACAGATACGCAGTATTTT
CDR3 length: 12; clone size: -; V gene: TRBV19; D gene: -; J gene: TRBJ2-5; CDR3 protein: CASSITGETQYF; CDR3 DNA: TGTGCCAGTAGTATAACAGGAGAGACCCAGTACTTC
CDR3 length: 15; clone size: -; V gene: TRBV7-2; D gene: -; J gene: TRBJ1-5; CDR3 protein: CASSLNGRVNQPQHF; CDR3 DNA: TGTGCCAGCAGCTTGAACGGGAGGGTAAATCAGCCCCAGCATTTT
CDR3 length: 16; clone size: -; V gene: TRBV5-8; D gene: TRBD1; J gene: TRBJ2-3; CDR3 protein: CASSLRRDRGTDTQYF; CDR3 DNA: TGTGCCAGCAGCTTGCGGAGGGACAGGGGCACAGATACGCAGTATTTT
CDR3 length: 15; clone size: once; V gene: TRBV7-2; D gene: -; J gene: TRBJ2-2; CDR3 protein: CASRRQGGVPGELFF; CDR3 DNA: TGTGCCAGCAGGCGACAGGGAGGAGTCCCCGGGGAGCTGTTTTTT
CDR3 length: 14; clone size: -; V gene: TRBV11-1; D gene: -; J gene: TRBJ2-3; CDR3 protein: CASSSVTFTDTQYF; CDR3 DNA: TGTGCCAGCAGCTCTGTGACGTTCACAGATACGCAGTATTTT
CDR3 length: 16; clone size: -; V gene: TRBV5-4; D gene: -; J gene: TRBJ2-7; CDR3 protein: CAFSPAGTAHSYEQYF; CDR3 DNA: TGTGCCTTTTCACCGGCGGGGACCGCCCACTCCTACGAGCAGTACTTC
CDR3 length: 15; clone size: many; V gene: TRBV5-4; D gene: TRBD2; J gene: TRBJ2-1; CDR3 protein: CASSLEAGGYNEQFF; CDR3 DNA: TGTGCCAGCAGCTTGGAGGCGGGGGGTTACAATGAGCAGTTCTTC
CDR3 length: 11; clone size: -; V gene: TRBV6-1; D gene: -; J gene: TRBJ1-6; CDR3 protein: CASSNGSPLHF; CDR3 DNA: TGTGCCAGCAGTAACGGGTCACCCCTCCACTTT
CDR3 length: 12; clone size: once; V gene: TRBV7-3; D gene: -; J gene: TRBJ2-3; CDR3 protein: CASSMVGDTQYF; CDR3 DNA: TGTGCCAGCAGCATGGTGGGAGATACGCAGTATTTT
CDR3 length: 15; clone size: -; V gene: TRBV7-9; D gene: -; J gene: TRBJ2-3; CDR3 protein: CASSSGAAFTDTQYF; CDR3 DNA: TGTGCCAGCAGCTCCGGTGCCGCCTTCACAGATACGCAGTATTTT
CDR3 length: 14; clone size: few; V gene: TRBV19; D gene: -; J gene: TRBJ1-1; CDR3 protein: CASSIEAGANGAFF; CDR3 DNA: TGTGCCAGTAGTATAGAGGCGGGTGCCAATGGAGCTTTCTTT